The clone carrying this T cell receptor beta chain was detected only a few times. The antigen remains undetermined. Regarding donors, all were healthy bone marrow donors. This specimen belongs to a study of cytomegalovirus exposure and HLA in healthy donors. On the study more broadly: Earlier, 150 million to 200 million T cells were analyzed, and 117 million unique TCR beta sequences were found among them.

Study conclusions and caveats: Immune exposure information available was restricted to CMV serostatus.

CDR1 and CDR2 from the germline V gene are SNHLY and FYNNEI. The CDR3 spans 13 residues. V lost 2 bases and J 8 bases, leaving 12 bases between the germline ends. Researchers ran the PCR with 60 Vbeta and 13 Jbeta primers. Assay: immunoSEQ multiplex PCR; the TCRdb copy retains only in-frame clones and omits some. The table lists approximately 190,000 clones, more than 9.5% of them singletons. V usage is TRBV2 and J usage is TRBJ1-2; D is unclear. This TCR came from a man aged 50 to 60 in good health and CMV-seropositive. Sequenced: PBMCs. The CDR3 sequence: CASSEFGLYGYTF. CDR3 sequence (DNA): TGTGCCAGCAGTGAATTTGGGCTCTACGGCTACACCTTC.